This T cell receptor (beta chain) appears in the sequencing data of a study of blood T cell repertoires in COVID-19. Study details: COVID-19 samples collected from the United States, Italy and Spain covered acute and convalescent phases. In each case, the material was cDNA or gDNA derived from T cells, B-cell-depleted T cells, or PBMCs.

Seattle's enrolled individuals joined amid active infection and were then monitored longitudinally. This CDR3 spans 11 amino acids. CDR1 SEHNR and CDR2 FQNEAQ come from the germline V gene (reference sequence). The ends were cut back, 4 bases at V and 10 bases at J, with 8 bases in the middle. Per the original methods: From reference gene primer amplification, estimates of nucleated cell counts were derived. Data came from immunoSEQ multiplex PCR; TCRdb stores just in-frame clones and leaves some out. The V and J calls and clone size come from that table; D and trimming were worked out from the DNA. The sample includes 100,000 to 150,000 clones, 85% seen only once; the top ten take approximately 3.5%.

The chain links TRBV7-9 to TRBJ2-1, with D uncertain. The sequence was obtained from an elderly woman with COVID-19, enrolled during active disease. What was sequenced was peripheral blood. In DNA form, the CDR3 reads TGTGCCAGCAGCTCGCTAGAAGAGCAGTTCTTC. Amino acid sequence: CASSSLEEQFF.